The 24 T cell receptor beta chains reported below all come from one sample, sequenced in a study of blood T cell repertoires in COVID-19. Clones were read by immunoSEQ multiplex PCR, and TCRdb kept only the in-frame ones, dropping some. The table shows 50,000 to 65,000 clones, with approximately 77% occurring only once. Sequencing input: peripheral blood. These TCRs come from a woman in her 70s with COVID-19, enrolled during active disease.

This clone turned up a few times. The gene calls are TRBV5-1 and TRBJ2-7; D perhaps matches TRBD1 (6 bases). Between the trimmed V and J ends, which lost 4 bases and 2 bases, there was a span of 19 bases. The CDR3 covers 16 residues. CDR1 and CDR2 from the germline V gene are SGHRS and YFSETQ. Here the CDR3 reads CASSPGPGTNAYEQYF. As DNA, the CDR3 is TGCGCCAGCAGCCCGGGACCCGGGACAAACGCCTACGAGCAGTACTTC.

The chain recombines TRBV6-1 with TRBJ2-3; 13 bases line up with TRBD2. This CDR3 has 15 amino acids. Germline V CDR1 and CDR2: MNHNS, SASEGT. The V gene end was trimmed by 0 bases and the J gene end by 10 bases; junction bases not matched to a gene: 4. CDR3 loop: CASSEAGTSGVAQYF. CDR3 coding DNA: TGTGCCAGCAGTGAAGCTGGGACTAGCGGGGTCGCGCAGTATTTT.

The chain links TRBV7-9 to TRBJ2-7, with a tentative D call TRBD1 (6 bases). Trimming cost V 7 bases and J 2 bases, with 21 bases left between them. The V gene's germline CDR1 is SEHNR and CDR2 FQNEAQ (reference sequence). The length of the CDR3 is 16 residues. CDR3: CASNRDGAERTYEQYV. The DNA of the CDR3 is TGTGCCAGCAACAGGGACGGTGCGGAGCGGACCTACGAGCAGTACGTC.

The chain carries TRBV9 and TRBJ1-6; 11 bases fit TRBD1. The CDR3 totals 14 residues. V lost 3 bases and J lost 9; bases outside the gene matches: 2. CDR1 is SGDLS, CDR2 YYNGEE, per germline. This chain's CDR3 is CASSGTGGGSPLHF. The CDR3 nucleotides are TGTGCCAGCAGCGGGACAGGGGGCGGTTCACCCCTCCACTTT.

The gene calls are TRBV18 and TRBJ2-2; 8 bases map to TRBD1. The length of the CDR3 is 16 residues. V lost 5 bases and J lost 3; bases outside the gene matches: 8. Germline V gene lookup returns CDR1 KGHSH and CDR2 LQKENI. The CDR3 nucleotides are TGTGCCAGCTCAACTCTACAGGGGGGAGACACCGGGGAGCTGTTTTTT. Encoded protein: CASSTLQGGDTGELFF. The complete variable domain, with remaining parts taken from reference TRBV18 and TRBJ2-2, reads NAGVMQNPRHLVRRRGQEARLRCSPMKGHSHVYWYRQLPEEGLKFMVYLQKENIIDESGMPKERFSAEFPKEGPSILRIQQVVRGDSAAYFCASSTLQGGDTGELFFGEGSRLTVL.

The chain couples TRBV9 to TRBJ2-3; D not certain. Trimming cost V 3 bases and J 0 bases, with 11 bases left between them. The CDR3 totals 15 residues. Germline CDR1 and CDR2: SGDLS and YYNGEE. The CDR3 DNA reads as TGTGCCAGCAGCGAGAGGTTGGTTAGCACAGATACGCAGTATTTT. This codes for CASSERLVSTDTQYF.

The V gene is TRBV6-5, the J gene TRBJ1-2; no firm D call. V lost 6 bases and J 7 bases, leaving 15 bases between the germline ends. Germline assignment: CDR1 MNHEY and CDR2 SVGAGI. The CDR3 sequence is 13 residues long. CDR3 coding DNA: TGTGCCAGCAGCCACAATCGGGAGGGTGGCTACACCTTC. Translation gives CASSHNREGGYTF.

The chain couples TRBV11-2 to TRBJ1-6; D call uncertain. The CDR3 is made up of 12 amino acids. V lost 4 bases, J lost 13 bases, and 11 bases lay in between. The germline V gene encodes CDR1 SGHAT and CDR2 FQNNGV. This CDR3 reads CASSSPITPLHF. The CDR3 region has the DNA TGTGCCAGCAGCTCGCCTATAACCCCCCTCCACTTT.

The V gene is TRBV19, the J gene TRBJ1-5; possible D gene TRBD1, 5 bases. Trimming pared 3 bases from V and 0 bases from J, leaving 12 bases between. This CDR3 has 16 amino acids. Looked up from germline, CDR1 is LNHDA and CDR2 is SQIVND (reference sequence). CDR3 protein: CASSILGHISNQPQHF. DNA for the CDR3: TGTGCCAGTAGTATTCTAGGACATATTAGCAATCAGCCCCAGCATTTT. The whole variable domain, remainder taken from reference TRBV19 and TRBJ1-5, is DGGITQSPKYLFRKEGQNVTLSCEQNLNHDAMYWYRQDPGQGLRLIYYSQIVNDFQKGDIAEGYSVSREKKESFPLTVTSAQKNPTAFYLCASSILGHISNQPQHFGDGTRLSIL.

The chain links TRBV4-1 to TRBJ2-7; perhaps TRBD2 as D (6 bases). The V end lost 0 bases, the J end lost 3 bases, and 12 bases lay between the germline ends. CDR3 length: 15 amino acids. Germline CDR1 and CDR2: MGHRA and YSYEKL. This CDR3 is CASSQDSSGSYEQYV. The CDR3 DNA sequence: TGCGCCAGCAGCCAAGATAGTTCCGGGAGCTACGAGCAGTACGTC.

The J gene is TRBJ1-2, the V gene TRBV29-1; D is perhaps TRBD1 (6 bases). Germline V gene lookup returns CDR1 SQVTM and CDR2 ANQGSEA. This CDR3 contains 13 residues. V lost 6 bases to trimming and J lost 0 bases, with 11 bases between them. This CDR3 reads CSVRDTTNYGYTF. The CDR3 DNA reads TGCAGCGTACGGGACACCACTAACTATGGCTACACCTTC.

This clone appeared a few times. The gene calls are TRBV9 and TRBJ2-1; D is uncertain. Trimming left V 0 bases short and J 1 base short, with 8 bases between. Germline V gene lookup returns CDR1 SGDLS and CDR2 YYNGEE. This CDR3 region has 15 residues. Here the CDR3 reads CASSVDEASYNEQFF. The CDR3 DNA sequence: TGTGCCAGCAGCGTAGATGAAGCATCCTACAATGAGCAGTTCTTC.

This chain connects TRBV19 to TRBJ2-1, with 8 nucleotides matching TRBD2. Germline lookup yields CDR1 LNHDA and CDR2 SQIVND (reference sequence). Trimming removed 8 bases from V and 5 bases from J; junction bases left unmatched: 14. CDR3 length equals 16 residues. This CDR3 is CASHARGLVPDNEQFF. The CDR3 DNA follows: TGTGCCAGTCATGCGAGGGGACTAGTCCCCGACAATGAGCAGTTCTTC. The complete variable domain, with remaining parts taken from reference TRBV19 and TRBJ2-1, reads DGGITQSPKYLFRKEGQNVTLSCEQNLNHDAMYWYRQDPGQGLRLIYYSQIVNDFQKGDIAEGYSVSREKKESFPLTVTSAQKNPTAFYLCASHARGLVPDNEQFFGPGTRLTVL.

This chain connects TRBV6-5 to TRBJ1-6; D gene unclear. V lost 6 bases to trimming and J lost 7 bases, with 10 bases between them. Per the germline V gene, CDR1 is MNHEY and CDR2 is SVGAGI. The CDR3 consists of 13 residues. The CDR3 sequence is CASRSRINSPLHF. The CDR3 DNA is TGTGCCAGCAGGTCCAGAATCAATTCACCCCTCCACTTT.

The V gene is TRBV6-4, the J gene TRBJ1-6; TRBD1 matches 7 bases. The length of the CDR3 is 13 residues. Germline V CDR1 and CDR2: MRHNA, SNTAGT. Trimming removed 8 bases from V and 7 bases from J; junction bases left unmatched: 5. The CDR3 nucleotides are TGTGCCAGCGGAGACAGGGACAATTCACCCCTCCACTTT. Translation: CASGDRDNSPLHF.

This clone showed up just a few times. V and J are TRBV6-6 and TRBJ2-3; 9 bases map to TRBD1. The V gene end was trimmed by 5 bases and the J gene end by 4 bases; junction bases not matched to a gene: 4. This CDR3 comprises 14 residues. In germline, CDR1 is MNHNY, CDR2 SVGAGI (reference sequence). CDR3 sequence reads: CASSGTGRSDTQYF. For the CDR3, the DNA is TGTGCCAGCAGTGGGACAGGGAGATCAGATACGCAGTATTTT.

The gene calls are TRBV7-2 and TRBJ1-2; TRBD1 matches 10 bases. This CDR3 has 15 amino acids. Germline values: CDR1 SGHTA, CDR2 FQGNSA. Trimming removed 5 bases from V and 2 bases from J; junction bases left unmatched: 5. The CDR3 DNA is TGTGCCAGCAGCCCTCGGGACAGGGGAAACTATGGCTACACCTTC. Translating gives CASSPRDRGNYGYTF.

V usage is TRBV7-8 and J usage is TRBJ2-3; 13 bases are a match to TRBD2. The V segment lost 4 bases and the J segment 6 bases; nucleotides outside the gene matches: 4. CDR1 is SGHVS, CDR2 FQNEAQ, per germline. The CDR3 sequence is 15 residues long. The CDR3 coding sequence is TGTGCCAGCAGCTCGACTAGCGGGAGGTCTGATACGCAGTATTTT. Amino acid sequence: CASSSTSGRSDTQYF. Based on the CDR3 plus reference TRBV7-8 and TRBJ2-3, the full variable domain is GAGVSQSPRYKVAKRGQDVALRCDPISGHVSLFWYQQALGQGPEFLTYFQNEAQLDKSGLPSDRFFAERPEGSVSTLKIQRTQQEDSAVYLCASSSTSGRSDTQYFGPGTRLTVL.

This clone has only one observation. The gene calls are TRBV19 and TRBJ1-5, with 10 nucleotides matching TRBD1. V was clipped by 3 bases and J by 1 base; unmatched bases: 9. CDR3 size: 18 residues. Germline V gene lookup returns CDR1 LNHDA and CDR2 SQIVND (reference sequence). CDR3 sequence reads: CASSISVPGQGSNQPQHF. CDR3 coding DNA: TGTGCCAGTAGTATTTCGGTTCCGGGACAGGGGAGCAATCAGCCCCAGCATTTT.

The chain employs TRBV18 and TRBJ1-2; D uncertain. Trimming removed 3 bases from V and 4 bases from J, with 18 bases in between. The CDR3 covers 16 residues. Germline CDR1 is KGHSH and CDR2 is LQKENI. The CDR3 spells CASSPIKAGPTYGYTF. DNA of the CDR3: TGTGCCAGCTCACCCATAAAGGCAGGCCCGACCTATGGCTACACCTTC.

V usage is TRBV7-2 and J usage is TRBJ2-1, with a weak D call TRBD1 (5 bases). Germline lookup yields CDR1 SGHTA and CDR2 FQGNSA. The germline V and J ends were trimmed by 1 base and 9 bases, with 7 bases remaining between them. CDR3 length: 12 residues. Here the CDR3 reads CASSLGGIEQFF. CDR3 bases: TGTGCCAGCAGCTTAGGGGGCATTGAGCAGTTCTTC.

This clone was observed many times. This rearrangement joins TRBV5-4 to TRBJ1-1, with TRBD1 matching 7 bases. The CDR3 totals 14 residues. The germline V gene has CDR1 SGHNT and CDR2 YYREEE (reference sequence). The V segment lost 4 bases and the J segment 7 bases; nucleotides outside the gene matches: 10. The CDR3 sequence is CASSGTTGLGEAFF. The CDR3 DNA is TGTGCCAGCAGCGGGACGACAGGGCTCGGTGAAGCTTTCTTT.

This sequence joins TRBV5-4 and TRBJ2-4; a weak D match, TRBD1 (5 bases). The V gene lost 0 bases and the J gene lost 5 bases, with 15 bases spanning the gap. The length of the CDR3 is 16 residues. The germline CDR1 and CDR2 sequences are SGHNT and YYREEE (reference sequence). The CDR3 region is CASSLGLSLGENIQYF. The DNA for the CDR3 is TGTGCCAGCAGCTTGGGTCTATCCCTAGGGGAAAACATTCAGTACTTC.

The chain carries TRBV7-2 and TRBJ2-3; D ambiguous. V was trimmed by 5 bases and J by 6 bases, leaving 12 bases between them. CDR1 is SGHTA and CDR2 is FQGNSA in the germline V gene. This CDR3 has 13 residues. The CDR3 loop is CASSLSFQDTQYF. In nucleotides, the CDR3 is TGTGCCAGCAGCCTCAGTTTCCAGGATACGCAGTATTTT.